This T cell receptor beta chain is from a study of OX40 agonist ivuxolimab in advanced cancers. Across the study: Two cutaneous melanoma patients and one hepatocellular carcinoma patient, three in all, had partial responses.

V lost 1 base and J 1 base, leaving 11 bases between the germline ends. This CDR3 comprises 16 residues. CDR1 MGHRA and CDR2 YSYEKL come from the germline V gene. The method was immunoSEQ multiplex PCR; TCRdb's version includes in-frame clones alone and lacks a portion of them. The sample records fewer than 75,000 clones, around 89% being singletons. Specimen: CD4+ or CD8+ T cells sorted from blood, collected in a trial of the OX40 agonist ivuxolimab. The chain joins TRBV4-1 to TRBJ1-5; the D gene is possibly TRBD1 (6 bases). This clonotype originated in an adult with an advanced solid tumor such as melanoma, head and neck, liver or kidney cancer. The CDR3 DNA reads TGCGCCAGCAGCCAAGGGGGGCTTCTGAGCAATCAGCCCCAGCATTTT. This gives the protein CASSQGGLLSNQPQHF.